This TCR beta chain emerged from a study of T cell clones after liver transplantation. Study information: Liver transplant recipients had immunosuppression withdrawal attempted within 2 years. Graft-donor-reactive sequences were compared with third-party-reactive TCRbeta sequences from pre-transplant mixed lymphocyte reactions.

TCRdb's table, derived via immunoSEQ multiplex PCR, lists solely in-frame clones and lacks some. This table has about 75,000 clones, around 84% appearing once. As regards this clone: Its target is unknown.

Sorting of unstimulated PBMCs yielded separate CD3+CD4+ and CD3+CD8+ fractions. General study findings and limits: A significant post-transplant drop in circulating graft-donor-reactive CD4 TCRbeta sequences occurred in most of the 8 subjects.

V lost 4 bases and J 3 bases, leaving 9 bases between the germline ends. This CDR3 contains 14 residues. Germline V gene sequence: CDR1 SNHLY, CDR2 FYNNEI. The receptor was isolated from a human patient who received a liver transplant. Some T cells may originate from the graft donor. V and J are TRBV2 and TRBJ2-2; either TRBD1 or TRBD2 may supply D (5 bases each). The starting material was CD4+ T cells from blood, obtained around 50 months after liver transplant. As DNA, the CDR3 is TGTGCCAGCAGTGTCCGAGGGGACACCGGGGAGCTGTTTTTT. Residues: CASSVRGDTGELFF.